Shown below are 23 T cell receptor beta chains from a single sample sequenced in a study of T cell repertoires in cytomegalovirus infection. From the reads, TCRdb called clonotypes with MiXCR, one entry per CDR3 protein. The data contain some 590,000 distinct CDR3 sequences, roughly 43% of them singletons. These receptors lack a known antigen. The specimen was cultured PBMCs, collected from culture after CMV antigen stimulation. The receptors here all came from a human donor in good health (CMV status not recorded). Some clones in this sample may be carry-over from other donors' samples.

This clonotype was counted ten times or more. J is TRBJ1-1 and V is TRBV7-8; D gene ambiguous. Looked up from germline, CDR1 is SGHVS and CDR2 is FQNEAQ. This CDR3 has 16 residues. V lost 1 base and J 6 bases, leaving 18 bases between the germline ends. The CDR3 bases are TGTGCCAGCAGCTTAGTACATTGGGATCCCAACGCTGAAGCTTTCTTT. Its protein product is CASSLVHWDPNAEAFF.

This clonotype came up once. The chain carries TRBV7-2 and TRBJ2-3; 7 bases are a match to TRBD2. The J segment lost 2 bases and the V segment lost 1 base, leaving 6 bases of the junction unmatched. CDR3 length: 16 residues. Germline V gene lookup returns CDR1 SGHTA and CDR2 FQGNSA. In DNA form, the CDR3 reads TGTACCAGCAGCTTAGGCCAAGCGGGGTACACAGATACGCAGTATTTT. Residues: CTSSLGQAGYTDTQYF.

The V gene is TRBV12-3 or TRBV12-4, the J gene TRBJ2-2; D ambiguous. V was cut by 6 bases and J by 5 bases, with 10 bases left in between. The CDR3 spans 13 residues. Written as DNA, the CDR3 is TGTGCCAGCAGGCCCGGTTGGACCGGGGAGCTGTTTTTT. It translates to CASRPGWTGELFF.

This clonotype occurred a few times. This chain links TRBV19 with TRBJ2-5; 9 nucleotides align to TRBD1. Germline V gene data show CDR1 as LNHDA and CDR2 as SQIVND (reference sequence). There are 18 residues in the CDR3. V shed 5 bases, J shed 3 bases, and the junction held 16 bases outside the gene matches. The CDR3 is CASSLRDRELAGEETQYF. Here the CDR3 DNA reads TGTGCCAGTAGTCTCCGGGACAGGGAGTTAGCGGGCGAAGAGACCCAGTACTTC.

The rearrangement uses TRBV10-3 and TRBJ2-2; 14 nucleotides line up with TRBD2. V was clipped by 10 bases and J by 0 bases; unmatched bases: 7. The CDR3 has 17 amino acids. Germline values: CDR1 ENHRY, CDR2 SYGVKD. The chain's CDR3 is CATSGLAGGTNTGELFF. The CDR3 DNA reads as TGTGCCACCTCCGGACTAGCGGGGGGTACGAACACCGGGGAGCTGTTTTTT.

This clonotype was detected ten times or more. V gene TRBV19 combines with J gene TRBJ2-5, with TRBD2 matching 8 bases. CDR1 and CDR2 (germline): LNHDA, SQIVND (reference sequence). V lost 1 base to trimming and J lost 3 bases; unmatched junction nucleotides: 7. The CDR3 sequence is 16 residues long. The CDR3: CASSIVPAGEEETQYF. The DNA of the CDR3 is TGTGCCAGTAGTATAGTTCCAGCGGGGGAGGAAGAGACCCAGTACTTC.

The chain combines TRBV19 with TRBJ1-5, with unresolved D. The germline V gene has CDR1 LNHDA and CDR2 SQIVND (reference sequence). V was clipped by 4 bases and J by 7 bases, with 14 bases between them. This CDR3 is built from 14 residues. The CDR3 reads CASSRDSASQPQHF. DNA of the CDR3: TGTGCCAGTAGTAGAGACTCGGCGAGCCAGCCCCAGCATTTT.

CDR3 residues: CASSLTGIQPAAGGSLLAGELFF. The CDR3 DNA follows: TGTGCCAGCAGCTTGACAGGGATACAACCTGCCGCGGGGGGTTCTTTATTGGCCGGGGAGCTGTTTTTT. J is TRBJ2-2 and V is TRBV11-3; perhaps TRBD2 as D (8 bases). This CDR3 has 23 residues. Trimming pared 3 bases from V and 6 bases from J, leaving 38 bases between. CDR1 and CDR2 from the germline V gene are SGHNT and YENEEA.

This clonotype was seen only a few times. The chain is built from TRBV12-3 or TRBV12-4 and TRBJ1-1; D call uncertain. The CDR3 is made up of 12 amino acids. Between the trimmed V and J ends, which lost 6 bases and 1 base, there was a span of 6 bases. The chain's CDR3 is CASSRSNTEAFF. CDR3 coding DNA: TGTGCCAGCAGCAGATCGAACACTGAAGCTTTCTTT.

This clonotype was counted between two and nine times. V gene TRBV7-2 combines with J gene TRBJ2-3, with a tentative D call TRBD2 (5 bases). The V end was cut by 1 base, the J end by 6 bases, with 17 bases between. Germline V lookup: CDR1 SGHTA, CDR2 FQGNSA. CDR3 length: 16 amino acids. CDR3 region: CASSLGRGSPPDTQYF. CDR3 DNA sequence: TGTGCCAGCAGCTTAGGACGAGGGAGCCCCCCCGATACGCAGTATTTT.

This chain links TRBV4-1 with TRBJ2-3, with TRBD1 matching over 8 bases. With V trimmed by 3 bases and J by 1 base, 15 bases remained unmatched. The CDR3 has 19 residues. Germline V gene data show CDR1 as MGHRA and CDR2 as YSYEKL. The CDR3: CASSHGRQGWRKGTDTQYF. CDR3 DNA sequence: TGCGCCAGCAGCCATGGACGACAGGGGTGGCGGAAGGGCACAGATACGCAGTATTTT.

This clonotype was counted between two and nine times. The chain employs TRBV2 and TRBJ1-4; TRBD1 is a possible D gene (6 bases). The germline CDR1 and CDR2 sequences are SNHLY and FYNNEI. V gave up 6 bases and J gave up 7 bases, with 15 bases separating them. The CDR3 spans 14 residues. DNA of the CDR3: TGTGCCAGCAGGGCCGGTACAGGGTCTGAAAAACTGTTTTTT. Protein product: CASRAGTGSEKLFF. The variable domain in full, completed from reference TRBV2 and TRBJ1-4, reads EPEVTQTPSHQVTQMGQEVILRCVPISNHLYFYWYRQILGQKVEFLVSFYNNEISEKSEIFDDQFSVERPDGSNFTLKIRSTKLEDSAMYFCASRAGTGSEKLFFGSGTQLSVL.

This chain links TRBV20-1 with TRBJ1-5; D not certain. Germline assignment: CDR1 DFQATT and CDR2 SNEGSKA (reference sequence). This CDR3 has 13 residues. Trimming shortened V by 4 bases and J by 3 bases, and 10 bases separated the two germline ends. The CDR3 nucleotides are TGCAGTGCTATAAAGGACTACAATCAGCCCCAGCATTTT. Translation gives CSAIKDYNQPQHF.

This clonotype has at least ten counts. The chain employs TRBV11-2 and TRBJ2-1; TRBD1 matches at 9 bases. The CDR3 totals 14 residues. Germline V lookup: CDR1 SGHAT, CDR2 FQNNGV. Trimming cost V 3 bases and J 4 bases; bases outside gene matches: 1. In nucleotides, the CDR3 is TGTGCCAGCAGCTTTGGACAGGGGTACAATGAGCAGTTCTTC. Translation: CASSFGQGYNEQFF. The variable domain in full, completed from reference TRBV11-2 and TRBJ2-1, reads EAGVAQSPRYKIIEKRQSVAFWCNPISGHATLYWYQQILGQGPKLLIQFQNNGVVDDSQLPKDRFSAERLKGVDSTLKIQPAKLEDSAVYLCASSFGQGYNEQFFGPGTRLTVL.

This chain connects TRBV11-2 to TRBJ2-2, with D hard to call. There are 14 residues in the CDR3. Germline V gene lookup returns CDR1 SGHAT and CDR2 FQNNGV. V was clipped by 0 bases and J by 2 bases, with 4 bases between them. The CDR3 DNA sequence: TGTGCCAGCAGCTTAGACCACAACACCGGGGAGCTGTTTTTT. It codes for CASSLDHNTGELFF.

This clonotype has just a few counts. This chain's CDR3 is CSVVMTGAWNTEAFF. The CDR3, as DNA: TGCAGCGTTGTTATGACCGGGGCGTGGAACACTGAAGCTTTCTTT. This chain connects TRBV29-1 to TRBJ1-1; D might be TRBD1 (5 bases). Germline assignment: CDR1 SQVTM and CDR2 ANQGSEA. Trimming shortened V by 4 bases and J by 1 base, and 16 bases separated the two germline ends. The CDR3 loop spans 15 amino acids. The full variable domain, in which reference TRBV29-1 and TRBJ1-1 provide the parts outside the CDR3, is SAVISQKPSRDICQRGTSLTIQCQVDSQVTMMFWYRQQPGQSLTLIATANQGSEATYESGFVIDKFPISRPNLTFSTLTVSNMSPEDSSIYLCSVVMTGAWNTEAFFGQGTRLTVV.

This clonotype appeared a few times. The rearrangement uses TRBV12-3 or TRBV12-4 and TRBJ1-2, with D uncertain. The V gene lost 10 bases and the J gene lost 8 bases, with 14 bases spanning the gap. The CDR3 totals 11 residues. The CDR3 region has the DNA TGTGCCATAGGGCGATCTGGGGGCTACACCTTC. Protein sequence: CAIGRSGGYTF.

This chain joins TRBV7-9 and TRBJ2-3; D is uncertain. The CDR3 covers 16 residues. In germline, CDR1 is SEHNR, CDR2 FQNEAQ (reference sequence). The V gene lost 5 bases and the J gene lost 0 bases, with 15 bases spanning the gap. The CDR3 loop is CASSPPTTASTDTQYF. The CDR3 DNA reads TGTGCCAGCAGCCCCCCCACGACCGCTAGCACAGATACGCAGTATTTT. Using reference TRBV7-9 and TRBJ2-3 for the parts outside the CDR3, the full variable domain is DTGVSQNPRHKITKRGQNVTFRCDPISEHNRLYWYRQTLGQGPEFLTYFQNEAQLEKSRLLSDRFSAERPKGSFSTLEIQRTEQGDSAMYLCASSPPTTASTDTQYFGPGTRLTVL.

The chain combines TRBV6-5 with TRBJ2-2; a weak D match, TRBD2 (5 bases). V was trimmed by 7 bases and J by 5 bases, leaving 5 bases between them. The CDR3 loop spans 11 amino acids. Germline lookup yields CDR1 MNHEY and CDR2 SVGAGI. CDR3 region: CASKRTGELFF. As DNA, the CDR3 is TGTGCCAGCAAGCGGACCGGGGAGCTGTTTTTT.

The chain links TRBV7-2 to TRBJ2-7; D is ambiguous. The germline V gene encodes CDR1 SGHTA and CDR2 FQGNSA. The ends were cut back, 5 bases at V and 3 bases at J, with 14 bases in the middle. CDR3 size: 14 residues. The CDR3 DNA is TGTGCCAGCAGCCCTATGGTGGGGAACTACGAGCAGTACTTC. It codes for CASSPMVGNYEQYF.

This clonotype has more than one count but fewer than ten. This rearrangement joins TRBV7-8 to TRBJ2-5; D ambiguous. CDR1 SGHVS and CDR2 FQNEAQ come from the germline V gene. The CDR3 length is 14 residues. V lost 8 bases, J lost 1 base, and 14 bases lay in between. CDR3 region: CASGNGGFQETQYF. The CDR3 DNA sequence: TGTGCCAGCGGCAATGGCGGTTTCCAAGAGACCCAGTACTTC.

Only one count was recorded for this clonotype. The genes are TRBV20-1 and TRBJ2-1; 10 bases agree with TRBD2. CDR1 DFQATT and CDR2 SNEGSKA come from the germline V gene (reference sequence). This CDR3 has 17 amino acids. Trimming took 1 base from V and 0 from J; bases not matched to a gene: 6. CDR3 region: CSARVASGGPSYNEQFF. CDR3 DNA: TGCAGTGCTAGAGTCGCTAGCGGGGGCCCCTCCTACAATGAGCAGTTCTTC.

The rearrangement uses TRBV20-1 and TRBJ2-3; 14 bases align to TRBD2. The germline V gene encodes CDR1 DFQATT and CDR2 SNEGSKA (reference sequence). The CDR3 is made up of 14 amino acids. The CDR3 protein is CTAGTSGGPDTQYF. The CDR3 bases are TGCACGGCCGGGACTAGCGGGGGCCCCGATACGCAGTATTTT.